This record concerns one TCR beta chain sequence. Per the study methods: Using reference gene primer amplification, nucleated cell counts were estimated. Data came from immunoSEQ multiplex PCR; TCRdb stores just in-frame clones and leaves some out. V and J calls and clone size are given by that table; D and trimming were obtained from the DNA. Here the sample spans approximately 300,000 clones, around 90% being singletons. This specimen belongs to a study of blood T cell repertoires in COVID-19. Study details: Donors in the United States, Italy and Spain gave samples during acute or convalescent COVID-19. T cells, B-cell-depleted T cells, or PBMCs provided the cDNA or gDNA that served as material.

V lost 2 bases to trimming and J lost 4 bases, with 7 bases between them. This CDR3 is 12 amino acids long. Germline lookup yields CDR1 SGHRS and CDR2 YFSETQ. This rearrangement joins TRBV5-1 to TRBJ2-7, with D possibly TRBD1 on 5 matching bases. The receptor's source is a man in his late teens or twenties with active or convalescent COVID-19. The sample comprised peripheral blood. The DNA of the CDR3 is TGCGCCAGCAGCTTTACAGGTTACGAGCAGTACTTC. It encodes CASSFTGYEQYF.